This T cell receptor beta chain is drawn from a study of cytomegalovirus exposure and HLA in healthy donors. Study-level points and caveats: Presence/absence comparisons presumed near-even sequencing depth among donors.

With respect to this clone: Antigen unknown.

Primers: 60 Vbeta forward and 13 Jbeta reverse. TCRdb keeps only in-frame clones here, not all; method: immunoSEQ multiplex PCR. The sample includes about 180,000 clones, 70% to 80% of them seen just once. The CDR3 covers 16 residues. Trimming at V came to 4 bases and at J to 0 bases, leaving 4 bases not matched to a gene. CDR1 and CDR2 from the germline V gene are LGHNA and YNFKEQ. Sequencing input: PBMCs. The V gene is TRBV4-2, the J gene TRBJ2-2; TRBD1 matches at 8 bases. The receptor's source is a man aged 18 to 29 in good health and CMV-seronegative. The CDR3 spells CASSLQTGANTGELFF. CDR3 DNA: TGTGCCAGCAGCCTCCAGACAGGGGCGAACACCGGGGAGCTGTTTTTT.